One and the same sample provided the 29 T cell receptor beta chains below, sequenced in a study of blood T cell repertoires in COVID-19. TCRdb's table, derived via immunoSEQ multiplex PCR, lists solely in-frame clones and lacks some. The sample yields about 180,000 clones, approximately 87% seen once. The sequenced material came from peripheral blood. The receptors were gathered from a woman aged 70-85 years with COVID-19, enrolled during active disease.

This clone was seen once. The CDR3, as DNA: TGCAGCGTTGATAAACGAGACATAGCGAACACCGGGGAGCTGTTTTTT. It translates to CSVDKRDIANTGELFF. V and J are TRBV29-1 and TRBJ2-2; D gene unclear. The CDR3 contains 16 residues. V shed 3 bases and J shed 0 bases, with 14 bases lying between them. The germline gives CDR1 SQVTM, CDR2 ANQGSEA.

The rearrangement links TRBV9 to TRBJ2-1, with 9 bases that match TRBD2. Germline V gene lookup returns CDR1 SGDLS and CDR2 YYNGEE. CDR3 length: 15 residues. V dropped 0 bases and J dropped 4; count of bases not matched to a gene: 2. The chain's CDR3 is CASSVGLAVYNEQFF. DNA for the CDR3: TGTGCCAGCAGCGTAGGACTAGCGGTTTACAATGAGCAGTTCTTC. Using reference TRBV9 and TRBJ2-1 for the parts outside the CDR3, the full variable domain is DSGVTQTPKHLITATGQRVTLRCSPRSGDLSVYWYQQSLDQGLQFLIQYYNGEERAKGNILERFSAQQFPDLHSELNLSSLELGDSALYFCASSVGLAVYNEQFFGPGTRLTVL.

V usage is TRBV5-1 and J usage is TRBJ2-7, with D tentatively TRBD1 (6 bases). Germline lookup yields CDR1 SGHRS and CDR2 YFSETQ. The V gene lost 4 bases and the J gene lost 5 bases, with 19 bases spanning the gap. This CDR3 is 15 amino acids long. The chain's CDR3 is CASSPATGIIHEQYF. The CDR3 nucleotides are TGCGCCAGCAGCCCGGCAACAGGGATCATCCACGAGCAGTACTTC. Variable domain in full (rest from reference TRBV5-1 and TRBJ2-7): KAGVTQTPRYLIKTRGQQVTLSCSPISGHRSVSWYQQTPGQGLQFLFEYFSETQRNKGNFPGRFSGRQFSNSRSEMNVSTLELGDSALYLCASSPATGIIHEQYFGPGTRLTVT.

A remark on this clone: Germline and junction disagree at one end, which may indicate a read error. The CDR3, as DNA: TGTGCCAGCAGCCAGGCCGATGTAAGGAGCTTC. It specifies CASSQADVRSF. The V gene is TRBV14, the J gene TRBJ1-2, with unresolved D. The CDR3 has 11 amino acids. Germline V lookup: CDR1 SGHDN, CDR2 FVKESK.

This clone was recorded once. V is TRBV18 and J is TRBJ2-7; D uncertain. CDR1 KGHSH and CDR2 LQKENI come from the germline V gene. Trimming cost V 0 bases and J 6 bases, with 18 bases left between them. CDR3 length: 16 residues. CDR3 sequence reads: CASSPPRSLDVSEQYF. The CDR3 nucleotides read TGTGCCAGCTCACCACCACGGAGCCTGGATGTGAGCGAGCAGTACTTC.

The V and J genes are TRBV3-1 (or the pseudogene TRBV3-2) and TRBJ1-1, with 7 bases identical to TRBD1. J lost 5 bases, V lost 3 bases, and 6 bases had no gene match. Per the germline V gene, CDR1 is LGHDT and CDR2 is YNNKEL (reference sequence). The CDR3 spans 14 residues. The CDR3 reads CASSHWNRGTEAFF. The CDR3, as DNA: TGTGCCAGCAGCCACTGGAACAGGGGTACTGAAGCTTTCTTT.

A few counts support this clone. V gene TRBV11-3 combines with J gene TRBJ1-1, with D hard to call. The CDR3 length is 11 residues. CDR1 SGHNT and CDR2 YENEEA come from the germline V gene. Deletions cut 4 bases from V and 7 bases from J, with 7 bases between. The DNA for the CDR3 is TGTGCCAGCAGCTCAGACCATGAAGCTTTCTTT. Translated, it gives CASSSDHEAFF.

This clone has just a few counts. The V call is TRBV24-1, the J call TRBJ2-2, with TRBD1 as a possible D gene (6 bases). CDR3 length equals 18 residues. Looked up from germline, CDR1 is KGHDR and CDR2 is SFDVKD. V shed 5 bases and J shed 0 bases, with 18 bases lying between them. The CDR3 is CATSGGHPGDPNTGELFF. The CDR3 bases are TGTGCCACCAGTGGGGGACACCCAGGGGACCCGAACACCGGGGAGCTGTTTTTT.

This chain uses TRBV20-1 with TRBJ1-5; D gene uncertain. There are 14 residues in the CDR3. V dropped 3 bases and J dropped 0 bases, with 9 bases sitting between them. Germline V gene lookup returns CDR1 DFQATT and CDR2 SNEGSKA (reference sequence). CDR3 region: CSASRGVSNQPQHF. The CDR3 coding sequence is TGCAGTGCTAGTCGGGGAGTTAGCAATCAGCCCCAGCATTTT.

The chain uses TRBV18 and TRBJ2-3; a possible D gene is TRBD1 (5 bases). The CDR3 totals 12 residues. Germline V gives CDR1 KGHSH, CDR2 LQKENI. V gave up 6 bases and J gave up 3 bases, with 7 bases separating them. The chain's CDR3 is CASSAGTDTQYF. CDR3 sequence (DNA): TGTGCCAGCTCCGCAGGGACAGATACGCAGTATTTT.

This clone showed up just once. The chain uses TRBV29-1 and TRBJ2-7; 8 bases map to TRBD1. V dropped 1 base and J dropped 1; count of bases not matched to a gene: 3. The CDR3 runs to 14 residues. In germline, CDR1 is SQVTM, CDR2 ANQGSEA. This chain's CDR3 is CSVEVWTGSYEQYF. The CDR3 nucleotides are TGCAGCGTTGAAGTTTGGACAGGGTCCTACGAGCAGTACTTC.

The chain uses TRBV6-5 and TRBJ1-3, with 7 bases lining up with TRBD1. With 5 bases clipped from V and 4 bases from J, the junction kept 8 bases outside the gene matches. The CDR3 is made up of 15 amino acids. Germline lookup yields CDR1 MNHEY and CDR2 SVGAGI. CDR3 protein: CASSNVQGRGNTIYF. The CDR3 DNA follows: TGTGCCAGCAGTAACGTACAGGGGAGGGGAAACACCATATATTTT.

The rearrangement uses TRBV18 and TRBJ2-7; D perhaps matches TRBD1 (6 bases). V lost 4 bases, J lost 4 bases, and 8 bases lay in between. Germline values: CDR1 KGHSH, CDR2 LQKENI. The CDR3 extends over 12 amino acids. The CDR3 DNA reads TGTGCCAGCTCACTCGGACAGTACGAGCAGTACTTC. It translates to CASSLGQYEQYF.

A remark on this clone: The junction departs from germline at one end; a sequencing error may be responsible. The chain has TRBV7-7 and TRBJ2-1, with 9 bases fitting TRBD1. The CDR3 consists of 14 residues. Germline V gene data show CDR1 as SSHAT and CDR2 as FNYEAQ (reference sequence). The CDR3 bases are TGTGCTAGCAGCCCCGGGACAGGGAACAATGAGCAGTTCTTC. It is translated as CASSPGTGNNEQFF.

The chain combines TRBV27 with TRBJ2-1; D possibly corresponds to TRBD2 (7 bases). Germline V gene lookup returns CDR1 MNHEY and CDR2 SMNVEV (reference sequence). Trimming pared 5 bases from V and 8 bases from J, leaving 25 bases between. The length of the CDR3 is 17 residues. Here the CDR3 reads CASSSGVPGAFNHEQFF. CDR3 coding DNA: TGTGCCAGCAGTAGCGGGGTGCCGGGGGCATTTAATCATGAGCAGTTCTTC.

The gene calls are TRBV30 and TRBJ2-7; D is unclear. The CDR3 length is 12 residues. V lost 3 bases to trimming and J lost 0 bases, with 6 bases between them. CDR1 and CDR2 from the germline V gene are GTSNPN and SVGIG (reference sequence). CDR3 in amino acids: CAWRINSYEQYF. As DNA, the CDR3 is TGTGCCTGGAGAATCAACTCCTACGAGCAGTACTTC.

This chain connects TRBV2 to TRBJ2-2; the match to TRBD1 covers 8 bases. Germline V gene data show CDR1 as SNHLY and CDR2 as FYNNEI. This CDR3 has 15 amino acids. With 2 bases clipped from V and 4 bases from J, the junction kept 3 bases outside the gene matches. The CDR3 DNA is TGTGCCAGCAGTGAAACAGGGGGGTCCACCGGGGAGCTGTTTTTT. As protein: CASSETGGSTGELFF.

The V call is TRBV29-1, the J call TRBJ1-1; D unclear. CDR1 SQVTM and CDR2 ANQGSEA come from the germline V gene. Between the trimmed V and J ends, which lost 6 bases and 0 bases, there was a span of 8 bases. CDR3 size: 12 residues. For the CDR3, the DNA is TGCAGCGTCAGAGACTTGAACACTGAAGCTTTCTTT. The encoded protein is CSVRDLNTEAFF.

The chain joins TRBV3-1 (or the pseudogene TRBV3-2) to TRBJ2-1, with TRBD2 matching over 12 bases. The CDR3 runs 15 residues. J was trimmed by 9 bases and V by 1 base; bases with no gene match: 4. Germline V gene lookup returns CDR1 LGHDT and CDR2 YNNKEL (reference sequence). CDR3 sequence reads: CASSQASGRAFEQFF. CDR3 sequence (DNA): TGTGCCAGCAGCCAAGCTAGCGGGAGGGCCTTTGAGCAGTTCTTC.

This chain joins TRBV19 and TRBJ1-5; 7 nucleotides align to TRBD1. The CDR3 covers 15 residues. The junction had 8 bases not matched to a gene; V was cut back by 5 bases and J by 4 bases. Germline V lookup: CDR1 LNHDA, CDR2 SQIVND (reference sequence). The CDR3 DNA sequence: TGTGCCAGTAGTCATCAGGGGGTGAGAAATCAGCCCCAGCATTTT. Residues: CASSHQGVRNQPQHF. Together with reference TRBV19 and TRBJ1-5, the CDR3 gives the full variable domain: DGGITQSPKYLFRKEGQNVTLSCEQNLNHDAMYWYRQDPGQGLRLIYYSQIVNDFQKGDIAEGYSVSREKKESFPLTVTSAQKNPTAFYLCASSHQGVRNQPQHFGDGTRLSIL.

This rearrangement joins TRBV18 to TRBJ2-5; TRBD1 matches at 9 bases. CDR3 length: 17 residues. Germline CDR1 is KGHSH and CDR2 is LQKENI. V dropped 3 bases and J dropped 5; count of bases not matched to a gene: 13. In nucleotides, the CDR3 is TGTGCCAGCTCACCCTCACAGGGGGCGCGTTTGGGGGAGACCCAGTACTTC. Translating gives CASSPSQGARLGETQYF. Full variable domain (rest looked up from reference TRBV18 and TRBJ2-5): NAGVMQNPRHLVRRRGQEARLRCSPMKGHSHVYWYRQLPEEGLKFMVYLQKENIIDESGMPKERFSAEFPKEGPSILRIQQVVRGDSAAYFCASSPSQGARLGETQYFGPGTRLLVL.

The chain combines TRBV28 with TRBJ1-6, with a possible D match to TRBD1 (5 bases). CDR1 is MDHEN and CDR2 is SYDVKM in the germline V gene. The length of the CDR3 is 16 residues. Trimming removed 3 bases at V and 5 bases at J, with 14 bases between. The CDR3 bases are TGTGCCAGCAGTTTGTCCGGCAGGGCCAATAATTCACCCCTCCACTTT. It is translated as CASSLSGRANNSPLHF.

This chain links TRBV19 with TRBJ2-7; 9 bases align to TRBD2. The germline V gene encodes CDR1 LNHDA and CDR2 SQIVND (reference sequence). The CDR3 has 18 residues. The V gene end was trimmed by 1 base and the J gene end by 1 base; junction bases not matched to a gene: 11. The CDR3 sequence: CASSIGVAGEIGSYEQYF. The CDR3 DNA follows: TGTGCCAGTAGTATAGGAGTAGCGGGAGAAATCGGGTCCTACGAGCAGTACTTC. The full variable domain, its missing parts supplied by reference TRBV19 and TRBJ2-7, is DGGITQSPKYLFRKEGQNVTLSCEQNLNHDAMYWYRQDPGQGLRLIYYSQIVNDFQKGDIAEGYSVSREKKESFPLTVTSAQKNPTAFYLCASSIGVAGEIGSYEQYFGPGTRLTVT.

CDR3: CAWSDGNTEAFF. DNA of the CDR3: TGTGCCTGGAGTGACGGGAACACTGAAGCTTTCTTT. V and J are TRBV30 and TRBJ1-1; no definite D call. Trimming took off 1 base at V and 1 base at J, with 4 bases between the two ends. This CDR3 spans 12 amino acids. In germline, CDR1 is GTSNPN, CDR2 SVGIG (reference sequence).

This chain joins TRBV4-2 and TRBJ2-3; 14 bases align to TRBD2. V shed 4 bases, J shed 6 bases, and the junction held 3 bases outside the gene matches. The germline gives CDR1 LGHNA, CDR2 YNFKEQ. The CDR3 covers 15 residues. The CDR3 sequence: CASSPGLAGVDTQYF. CDR3 DNA sequence: TGTGCCAGCAGCCCGGGACTAGCGGGAGTGGATACGCAGTATTTT.

This clone was seen once. The J gene is TRBJ2-5, the V gene TRBV7-2; 9 bases map to TRBD2. With 8 bases clipped from V and 3 bases from J, the junction kept 10 bases outside the gene matches. The CDR3 extends over 15 amino acids. Looked up from germline, CDR1 is SGHTA and CDR2 is FQGNSA. The CDR3 region is CASAPRVAGEETQYF. The CDR3 nucleotides read TGTGCCAGCGCACCAAGGGTAGCGGGAGAAGAGACCCAGTACTTC.

This clone has a single count. The CDR3 DNA follows: TGTGCCACCAGTGACGGAGGACAGAGACAGGAGACCCAGTACTTC. Protein: CATSDGGQRQETQYF. The chain couples TRBV24-1 to TRBJ2-5, with D possibly matching TRBD1 (6 bases). V dropped 4 bases and J dropped 5 bases, with 16 bases sitting between them. The length of the CDR3 is 15 residues. Germline V gene sequence: CDR1 KGHDR, CDR2 SFDVKD.

This chain joins TRBV27 and TRBJ2-7; no clear D. V was shortened by 5 bases and J by 3 bases, with 14 bases between the two germline ends. The CDR3 is made up of 14 amino acids. Per germline, CDR1 MNHEY and CDR2 SMNVEV (reference sequence). The CDR3: CASSPVLTNYEQYF. CDR3 DNA sequence: TGTGCCAGCAGTCCGGTCCTTACCAACTACGAGCAGTACTTC.

The rearrangement uses TRBV4-3 and TRBJ2-1, with a possible D match to TRBD2 (5 bases). The CDR3 spans 17 residues. Deletions cut 2 bases from V and 6 bases from J, with 20 bases between. The germline V gene encodes CDR1 LGHNA and CDR2 YSLEER. The CDR3 nucleotides read TGCGCCAGCAGCCAATCAGGTCCGGCCGGGGTCCTCAATGAGCAGTTCTTC. Protein sequence: CASSQSGPAGVLNEQFF.